The TCR beta chain described here comes from a study of technical replicates of blood from several donors (dated by TCRdb to about 2017). Preparation of the library involved the immunoSEQ multiplex PCR assay. The table was pulled from immuneACCESS by TCRdb, which kept in-frame rearrangements only. Such tables lose some clones; where checked, under half of the loss comes from unresolved V genes, and the rest has no known cause. The sample table holds around 80,000 clones, of which roughly 98% were seen once. Clones ranked in the top ten supply roughly 0.15% of the sample. CDR1 and CDR2, per the germline V gene (reference sequence), are SGHNT and YYREEE. The cysteine opens and the phenylalanine closes a CDR3 of 15 amino acids. Left in the record is the CDR3 DNA by itself, 45 bases read in frame from the first base. Compared with germline, V lacks 1 base and J lacks 4 bases; bases without a gene match: 5.

A note on this clone: Its binding antigen is unknown. Base qualities are not at hand, and no much larger clone is one base apart.

The sequence was collected from a human donor in good health. In this chain, TRBV5-4 is recombined with TRBJ1-5; 7 middle bases align to TRBD1. The source material was T cells isolated from PBMCs. In nucleotide form, the sequence is TGTGCCAGCAGCTTGTACGCAGGGGGTAATCAGCCCCAGCATTTT. Translated, it reads CASSLYAGGNQPQHF.